The 30 T cell receptor beta chains reported below all come from one sample, sequenced in a study of blood T cell repertoires in COVID-19. Produced via immunoSEQ multiplex PCR; TCRdb's table is partial and in-frame only. The sample contains more than 150,000 clones, roughly 92% of which appear only once. The sample consisted of peripheral blood. The source of these receptors is a man younger than 40 with COVID-19, enrolled during active disease.

V and J are TRBV5-6 and TRBJ1-2, with 7 bases matching TRBD1. V was clipped by 7 bases and J by 4 bases; unmatched bases: 16. Germline assignment: CDR1 SGHDT and CDR2 YYEEEE. The CDR3 has 16 residues. The CDR3 coding sequence is TGTGCCAGCTACACTTACCATTCCAGGGGGTTCTATGGCTACACCTTC. This translates into CASYTYHSRGFYGYTF.

J is TRBJ1-2 and V is TRBV7-9; 9 nucleotides agree with TRBD1. CDR3 length equals 13 residues. Trimming removed 2 bases from V and 6 bases from J; junction bases left unmatched: 1. Per the germline V gene, CDR1 is SEHNR and CDR2 is FQNEAQ (reference sequence). For the CDR3, the DNA is TGTGCCAGCAGCTTAACAGGGGGCGATGGCTACACCTTC. Residues: CASSLTGGDGYTF.

The chain joins TRBV6-1 to TRBJ1-1, with 7 bases fitting TRBD1. The CDR3 consists of 14 residues. Germline CDR1 MNHNS, CDR2 SASEGT. Trimming removed 2 bases from V and 6 bases from J; junction bases left unmatched: 6. The CDR3 DNA follows: TGTGCCAGCAGTGAATTGGGACAGCGACCTGAAGCTTTCTTT. Residues: CASSELGQRPEAFF.

V is TRBV5-5 and J is TRBJ2-2; 12 bases are a match to TRBD2. Germline-derived CDR1 and CDR2 are SGHKS and YYEKEE (reference sequence). The ends lost 1 base at V and 4 bases at J; junction bases unmatched: 2. The CDR3 totals 16 residues. The CDR3 bases are TGTGCCAGCAGCTTGACTAGCGGGGGGTCCACCGGGGAGCTGTTTTTT. As protein: CASSLTSGGSTGELFF.

This chain joins TRBV2 and TRBJ2-5; D is unresolved. Looked up from germline, CDR1 is SNHLY and CDR2 is FYNNEI. This CDR3 is 11 amino acids long. Trimming took 10 bases from V and 1 from J, leaving 7 bases between them. The CDR3 here is CATSFQETQYF. In DNA form, the CDR3 reads TGTGCCACCTCGTTCCAAGAGACCCAGTACTTC.

This sequence joins TRBV10-3 and TRBJ2-7; the match to TRBD1 covers 9 bases. Germline V gene sequence: CDR1 ENHRY, CDR2 SYGVKD. Losses at the gene ends were 11 bases for V and 0 bases for J; bases not matched to a gene: 20. The CDR3 totals 18 residues. CDR3 bases: TGTGCCTCCCATAGGGGGCAAGGGACAGGGAGGAACTCCTACGAGCAGTACTTC. It yields the protein CASHRGQGTGRNSYEQYF.

The chain recombines TRBV12-3 or TRBV12-4 with TRBJ1-1; 8 nucleotides line up with TRBD1. This CDR3 region has 13 residues. With V trimmed by 6 bases and J by 4 bases, 4 bases remained unmatched. The CDR3 sequence is CASRGTGGTEAFF. The CDR3 DNA reads TGTGCCAGCAGAGGAACAGGGGGCACTGAAGCTTTCTTT.

The genes are TRBV9 and TRBJ2-1, with 9 bases identical to TRBD1. After removal of 0 bases from V and 6 bases from J, the junction contained 4 bases not matched to a gene. This CDR3 has 15 residues. Germline V gives CDR1 SGDLS, CDR2 YYNGEE. The CDR3 bases are TGTGCCAGCAGCGTAGTCCGGACAGGGGCCAATGAGCAGTTCTTC. It encodes CASSVVRTGANEQFF.

As concerns this clone: The junction differs from germline at one of its ends, possibly a read error. The rearrangement joins TRBV18 to TRBJ1-2; D not certain. Germline loops: CDR1 KGHSH, CDR2 LQKENI. The CDR3 is 11 amino acids. The CDR3 coding sequence is TGTGCCAGCTCGCCAGCGACTGGCTCCACCTTC. Protein product: CASSPATGSTF.

The chain joins TRBV7-3 to TRBJ2-5, with D possibly TRBD2 on 6 matching bases. Per the germline V gene, CDR1 is SGHTA and CDR2 is FQGTGA. The CDR3 spans 14 residues. The V gene lost 5 bases and the J gene lost 5 bases, with 15 bases spanning the gap. CDR3 DNA sequence: TGTGCCAGCAGCCCCAGGACCCGGGGGGAGACCCAGTACTTC. It codes for CASSPRTRGETQYF.

V usage is TRBV10-1 and J usage is TRBJ2-7, with TRBD1 identical over 8 bases. This CDR3 comprises 15 residues. The germline CDR1 and CDR2 sequences are WNHNN and SYGVQD (reference sequence). V shed 6 bases, J shed 2 bases, and the junction held 9 bases outside the gene matches. DNA of the CDR3: TGCGCCAGCAGACATCGGACAGGGAGGACCTACGAGCAGTACTTC. Translated: CASRHRTGRTYEQYF.

The rearrangement joins TRBV28 to TRBJ2-7; weak D call: TRBD2 (5 bases). The ends were cut back, 1 base at V and 2 bases at J, with 9 bases in the middle. The germline V gene has CDR1 MDHEN and CDR2 SYDVKM. The CDR3 is 14 residues long. CDR3 sequence: CASSLSDGTYEQYF. CDR3 nucleotides: TGTGCCAGCAGTTTATCGGACGGGACCTACGAGCAGTACTTC.

This clone showed up just once. The chain combines TRBV5-4 with TRBJ2-5, with D perhaps TRBD1 (6 bases). The CDR3 loop spans 15 amino acids. Germline CDR1 reads SGHNT; CDR2 reads YYREEE (reference sequence). Trimming cost V 2 bases and J 1 base, with 12 bases left between them. The chain's CDR3 is CASSFYQQGQETQYF. CDR3 nucleotides: TGTGCCAGCAGCTTCTATCAACAGGGCCAAGAGACCCAGTACTTC.

This clone was recorded once. The chain uses TRBV30 and TRBJ1-2, with D possibly TRBD1 on 6 matching bases. The CDR3 sequence is 14 residues long. Germline values: CDR1 GTSNPN, CDR2 SVGIG (reference sequence). Trimming removed 4 bases at V and 8 bases at J, with 20 bases between. CDR3 sequence: CAWNGGGRASGYTF. The CDR3 DNA is TGTGCCTGGAATGGTGGGGGCAGGGCATCGGGCTACACCTTC.

J is TRBJ2-5 and V is TRBV18; perhaps TRBD2 as D (6 bases). V was trimmed by 0 bases and J by 1 base, leaving 6 bases between them. The germline V gene has CDR1 KGHSH and CDR2 LQKENI. CDR3 length equals 14 residues. CDR3 amino acids: CASSPPGLQETQYF. As DNA, the CDR3 is TGTGCCAGCTCACCACCGGGACTCCAAGAGACCCAGTACTTC.

This chain uses TRBV5-5 with TRBJ1-1; D gene unclear. Deletions cut 2 bases from V and 0 bases from J, with 8 bases between. This CDR3 spans 14 amino acids. Germline loops: CDR1 SGHKS, CDR2 YYEKEE (reference sequence). Here the CDR3 reads CASSLKRVNTEAFF. CDR3 sequence (DNA): TGTGCCAGCAGCTTAAAACGGGTGAACACTGAAGCTTTCTTT.

This clone was counted once. This chain joins TRBV2 and TRBJ1-4; 7 bases match TRBD1. V dropped 2 bases and J dropped 4; count of bases not matched to a gene: 7. Germline CDR1 and CDR2: SNHLY and FYNNEI. This CDR3 comprises 16 residues. CDR3 loop: CASSEQGEENNEKLFF. Written as DNA, the CDR3 is TGTGCCAGCAGTGAACAGGGGGAGGAGAATAATGAAAAACTGTTTTTT.

The genes are TRBV6-1 and TRBJ1-6, with 7 bases that match TRBD1. The CDR3 loop spans 14 amino acids. Germline values: CDR1 MNHNS, CDR2 SASEGT. The V gene end was trimmed by 3 bases and the J gene end by 10 bases; junction bases not matched to a gene: 6. The CDR3 nucleotides read TGTGCCAGCAGTGACCGACAGGGAGGCTCACCCCTCCACTTT. Translated: CASSDRQGGSPLHF.

J is TRBJ2-7 and V is TRBV9; 9 positions agree with TRBD1. Germline loops: CDR1 SGDLS, CDR2 YYNGEE. The CDR3 loop spans 15 amino acids. Trimming removed 0 bases from V and 0 bases from J; junction bases left unmatched: 1. In DNA form, the CDR3 reads TGTGCCAGCAGCGTAGGGACAGGGGTCTCCTACGAGCAGTACTTC. Translating gives CASSVGTGVSYEQYF.

CDR3 coding DNA: TGTGCCAGCAGTGATACCAGGGGAACCGGAAACACCATATATTTT. Protein product: CASSDTRGTGNTIYF. The chain recombines TRBV2 with TRBJ1-3; D perhaps matches TRBD1 (6 bases). The CDR3 is 15 residues long. CDR1 and CDR2 from the germline V gene are SNHLY and FYNNEI. V gave up 3 bases and J gave up 4 bases, with 13 bases separating them.

The chain has TRBV14 and TRBJ2-2, with unresolved D. The V gene's germline CDR1 is SGHDN and CDR2 FVKESK. The V gene lost 1 base and the J gene lost 0 bases, with 21 bases spanning the gap. The CDR3 spans 20 residues. In DNA, the CDR3 is TGTGCCAGCAGCCAAGTCTACTCGTCTAGACCTTTCGCGAACACCGGGGAGCTGTTTTTT. Its protein is CASSQVYSSRPFANTGELFF. The full variable domain, in which reference TRBV14 and TRBJ2-2 provide the parts outside the CDR3, is EAGVTQFPSHSVIEKGQTVTLRCDPISGHDNLYWYRRVMGKEIKFLLHFVKESKQDESGMPNNRFLAERTGGTYSTLKVQPAELEDSGVYFCASSQVYSSRPFANTGELFFGEGSRLTVL.

The CDR3 nucleotides read TGTGCCAGCAGCGTAGGGGGCTGGAACACCGGGGAGCTGTTTTTT. It yields the protein CASSVGGWNTGELFF. The chain recombines TRBV9 with TRBJ2-2; D perhaps matches TRBD1 (5 bases). CDR3 length: 15 amino acids. Trimming shortened V by 0 bases and J by 1 base, and 7 bases separated the two germline ends. CDR1 is SGDLS and CDR2 is YYNGEE in the germline V gene.

The CDR3 DNA sequence: TGTGCCAGCAGCTGGGGGACTAGCGGATACCAAGAGACCCAGTACTTC. Encoded protein: CASSWGTSGYQETQYF. The chain couples TRBV7-9 to TRBJ2-5; 11 bases are a match to TRBD2. The CDR3 contains 16 residues. The trim removed 4 bases at V and 0 bases at J, leaving 4 bases unmatched. Per the germline V gene, CDR1 is SEHNR and CDR2 is FQNEAQ (reference sequence).

This chain uses TRBV19 with TRBJ1-5; TRBD1 matches at 8 bases. Germline V lookup: CDR1 LNHDA, CDR2 SQIVND (reference sequence). The CDR3 is 14 residues long. V was clipped by 4 bases and J by 6 bases; unmatched bases: 5. The DNA of the CDR3 is TGTGCCAGTAGTACCTCGACAGGGGCTCAGCCCCAGCATTTT. It codes for CASSTSTGAQPQHF.

This clone was seen just once. The chain links TRBV12-3 or TRBV12-4 to TRBJ1-2; D perhaps matches TRBD1 (5 bases). Deletions cut 6 bases from V and 3 bases from J, with 11 bases between. The CDR3 runs to 13 residues. The CDR3 sequence is CASSLRDYYGYTF. CDR3 nucleotides: TGTGCCAGCAGCCTCCGGGACTACTATGGCTACACCTTC.

The chain joins TRBV29-1 to TRBJ1-2, with TRBD1 matching 9 bases. Germline V lookup: CDR1 SQVTM, CDR2 ANQGSEA. The J segment lost 3 bases and the V segment lost 7 bases, leaving 9 bases of the junction unmatched. This CDR3 is 14 amino acids long. The DNA of the CDR3 is TGCAGCGAGCCGGGACAGGGAGGGCACTATGGCTACACCTTC. Residues: CSEPGQGGHYGYTF.

This clone was observed a single time. The chain couples TRBV27 to TRBJ2-1; D may be TRBD1 (6 bases). V was cut by 5 bases and J by 2 bases, with 19 bases left in between. This CDR3 spans 17 amino acids. Germline lookup yields CDR1 MNHEY and CDR2 SMNVEV (reference sequence). This CDR3 is CASSTTSTGRAYNEQFF. The CDR3 nucleotides are TGTGCCAGCAGTACTACCTCGACAGGCCGGGCCTACAATGAGCAGTTCTTC.

J is TRBJ1-2 and V is TRBV6-1; TRBD1 is a possible D gene (6 bases). Germline assignment: CDR1 MNHNS and CDR2 SASEGT. Trimming took off 3 bases at V and 4 bases at J, with 9 bases between the two ends. This CDR3 contains 13 residues. In DNA form, the CDR3 reads TGTGCCAGCAGTGAGGGGGCCACCTATGGCTACACCTTC. It specifies CASSEGATYGYTF.

This clone was found once. This rearrangement joins TRBV5-1 to TRBJ2-7; a weak D match, TRBD1 (5 bases). Between the trimmed V and J ends, which lost 0 bases and 2 bases, there was a span of 15 bases. The CDR3 is 16 amino acids. Germline CDR1 SGHRS, CDR2 YFSETQ. DNA for the CDR3: TGCGCCAGCAGCTTGGATCGGAGCCAAGGGGCCTACGAGCAGTACTTC. It specifies CASSLDRSQGAYEQYF.

In its sample, this clone was seen once. The chain recombines TRBV7-9 with TRBJ2-1; no definite D call. Germline lookup yields CDR1 SEHNR and CDR2 FQNEAQ (reference sequence). This CDR3 contains 15 residues. Trimming shortened V by 3 bases and J by 8 bases, and 17 bases separated the two germline ends. CDR3 DNA: TGTGCCAGCAGCTTTAGGCGGCTGAGGAGAGATGAGCAGTTCTTC. It codes for CASSFRRLRRDEQFF.